This T cell receptor beta chain was documented in a study of T-cell memory formation after mild COVID-19. Findings of the study overall: In second-wave clones peaking day 37, SARS-CoV-2 specificity remained unconfirmed. Pre-infection memory harbored some responding clones, suggesting cross-reactive memory joined. A second wave expanding day 15 to 37 was CD4+-biased; contracting clones were balanced.

Remarks on this clonotype: What it binds is not known.

TCRdb independently ran MiXCR on the 5' RACE reads; one entry per CDR3 protein. The sample includes a few hundred thousand distinct CDR3 sequences, over 15% of them seen just once. The CDR3 length is 13 residues. Germline values: CDR1 SGHVS, CDR2 FNYEAQ. V was trimmed by 1 base and J by 7 bases, leaving 10 bases between them. This TCR was recovered from a man in his late teens or twenties who had mild COVID-19 (a few samples of this study predate the infection). Cell type and time point are not known. Sequencing was done on a sample of PBMCs or a T cell subset sorted from them (not recorded which). The chain is built from TRBV7-6 and TRBJ1-2; a possible D gene is TRBD1 (6 bases). The CDR3: CASSLGGDIGYTF. The CDR3 DNA is TGTGCCAGCAGCTTAGGAGGGGACATTGGCTACACCTTC.